This is a list of T cell receptor beta chains from one sample in a study of blood T cell repertoires in COVID-19. Using immunoSEQ multiplex PCR, the repertoire was profiled, and TCRdb retains in-frame clones only, with some absent. The data hold approximately 430,000 clones, with roughly 90% observed a single time. Input material: peripheral blood. The receptors here all came from a woman in her twenties or thirties with active or convalescent COVID-19. Both conserved end residues are part of each CDR3. A D gene is named only where the DNA matches it firmly. Only part of the rows carry a size: once, few, many, or a class if the clone is expanded.

d_gene	j_gene	abundance	v_gene	CDR3aa	CDR3nt
.	TRBJ2-3	.	TRBV18	CASSPIGADTQYF	TGTGCCAGCTCACCAATAGGGGCAGATACGCAGTATTTT
TRBD1	TRBJ2-7	.	TRBV6-2/TRBV6-3	CASSYQGPGQRASEQYF	TGTGCCAGCAGTTACCAGGGGCCGGGACAGAGGGCCTCCGAGCAGTACTTC
.	TRBJ2-7	.	TRBV4-1	CASSQYSQATHEQYF	TGCGCCAGCAGCCAATATTCCCAAGCTACTCACGAGCAGTACTTC
.	TRBJ1-1	once	TRBV6-2/TRBV6-3	CASSLVQGSTEAFF	TGTGCCAGCAGTTTAGTGCAGGGGAGCACTGAAGCTTTCTTT
TRBD1	TRBJ1-2	.	TRBV7-8	CASNLYRGANYGYTF	TGTGCCAGCAACTTATACAGGGGAGCTAACTATGGCTACACCTTC
TRBD1	TRBJ1-1	.	TRBV15	CATGNRGNTEAFF	TGTGCCACCGGGAACAGGGGGAACACTGAAGCTTTCTTT
TRBD2	TRBJ2-1	.	TRBV27	CASRKLAGAGYNEQFF	TGTGCCAGCAGGAAACTAGCGGGAGCGGGCTACAATGAGCAGTTCTTC
TRBD2	TRBJ2-7	.	TRBV3-1/TRBV3-2	CASKTAGVTEEQYF	TGTGCCAGCAAGACGGCGGGAGTGACGGAGGAGCAGTACTTC
.	TRBJ2-7	.	TRBV6-1	CASSEAVYEQYF	TGTGCCAGCAGTGAAGCCGTCTACGAGCAGTACTTC
TRBD1	TRBJ1-2	few	TRBV4-1	CASNRGTGDYGYTF	TGCGCCAGCAACCGGGGGACAGGGGACTATGGCTACACCTTC
.	TRBJ2-1	.	TRBV5-1	CASSLGQEASEQFF	TGCGCCAGCAGCTTGGGACAGGAGGCTAGTGAGCAGTTCTTC
TRBD2	TRBJ2-5	once	TRBV19	CASRERGPQETQYF	TGTGCCAGTAGAGAGCGGGGGCCCCAAGAGACCCAGTACTTC
TRBD1	TRBJ1-2	.	TRBV2	CASRRTGGVRPYGYTF	TGTGCCAGCAGGAGGACAGGGGGCGTCAGACCTTATGGCTACACCTTC
.	TRBJ2-7	.	TRBV27	CASMGSSYEQYF	TGTGCCAGCATGGGGAGCTCCTACGAGCAGTACTTC
.	TRBJ2-3	.	TRBV5-1	CASSGPDSTDTQYF	TGCGCCAGCAGCGGGCCCGATAGCACAGATACGCAGTATTTT
TRBD1	TRBJ1-5	once	TRBV19	CASMRGGLNQPQHF	TGTGCCAGTATGAGAGGGGGCCTCAATCAGCCCCAGCATTTT
.	TRBJ1-1	.	TRBV6-5	CASSYSTNTEAFF	TGTGCCAGCAGTTACTCGACTAACACTGAAGCTTTCTTT
.	TRBJ1-5	.	TRBV15	CATSRGGGSNQPQHF	TGTGCCACCAGCAGAGGAGGGGGAAGCAATCAGCCCCAGCATTTT
TRBD1	TRBJ1-1	.	TRBV5-4	CASSLGQGALNTEAFF	TGTGCCAGCAGCTTGGGACAGGGAGCCCTAAACACTGAAGCTTTCTTT
.	TRBJ2-3	once	TRBV5-4	CASSLWRVPDTQYF	TGTGCCAGCAGCTTGTGGCGGGTCCCAGATACGCAGTATTTT
.	TRBJ2-1	.	TRBV11-3	CASSPIYRGSYNEQFF	TGTGCCAGCAGCCCAATCTATCGGGGTTCCTACAATGAGCAGTTCTTC
.	TRBJ1-1	.	TRBV7-2	CASSPLTGLNTEAFF	TGTGCCAGCAGCCCACTGACGGGACTCAACACTGAAGCTTTCTTT
.	TRBJ1-5	once	TRBV9	CASSPTDKIRGNQPQHF	TGTGCCAGCAGCCCAACCGACAAGATACGGGGGAATCAGCCCCAGCATTTT